A single sample gave rise to the 5 T cell receptor beta chains below, sequenced in a study of blood T cells in healthy people across ages. Primers used in a second PCR of about 6 to 11 cycles were a sample-barcoded 5' primer and a J-beta primer mix. TCRdb independently ran MiXCR on the 5' RACE reads; one entry per CDR3 protein. The sample lists more than 1,400,000 distinct CDR3 sequences; roughly 45% were seen once. Input material: blood. Every receptor here comes from a woman in her late teens or twenties in good health.

This clonotype was seen a few times. The chain links TRBV2 to TRBJ2-4; D unresolved. With 4 bases removed from V and 6 bases from J, the gap between germline ends came to 7 bases. The CDR3 consists of 12 residues. Germline loops: CDR1 SNHLY, CDR2 FYNNEI. CDR3 in DNA: TGTGCCAGCAGTGTAGAAACAAACATTCAGTACTTC. The encoded protein is CASSVETNIQYF.

The chain recombines TRBV2 with TRBJ2-1; perhaps TRBD1 as D (6 bases). CDR1 is SNHLY, CDR2 FYNNEI, per germline. The CDR3 runs 14 residues. V gave up 4 bases and J gave up 9 bases, with 16 bases separating them. The CDR3 nucleotides read TGTGCCAGCAGTGGGGCCAGGGGCACGGGTGAGCAGTTCTTC. This sequence encodes CASSGARGTGEQFF.

The rearrangement uses TRBV4-1 and TRBJ2-1, with 7 bases that match TRBD1. CDR1 MGHRA and CDR2 YSYEKL come from the germline V gene. The CDR3 sequence is 17 residues long. V was clipped by 0 bases and J by 7 bases; unmatched bases: 12. CDR3 in amino acids: CASSQEPQTGLLNEQFF. In DNA, the CDR3 is TGCGCCAGCAGCCAAGAGCCCCAGACAGGGCTATTGAATGAGCAGTTCTTC.

The chain combines TRBV11-2 with TRBJ2-1; possible D gene TRBD2, 6 bases. V lost 9 bases and J lost 6, with 15 bases in between. CDR3 length: 13 amino acids. CDR1 SGHAT and CDR2 FQNNGV come from the germline V gene. The CDR3 DNA reads TGTGCCAGTCTAGGGTCCGGGAGCAATGAGCAGTTCTTC. Residues: CASLGSGSNEQFF.

This clonotype was seen a handful of times. J is TRBJ2-3 and V is TRBV27; weak D call: TRBD1 (5 bases). Trimming shortened V by 4 bases and J by 5 bases, and 10 bases separated the two germline ends. The CDR3 contains 13 residues. The germline V gene has CDR1 MNHEY and CDR2 SMNVEV (reference sequence). The CDR3 loop reads CASSSRVGDTQYF. The DNA for the CDR3 is TGTGCCAGCAGTTCCAGGGTCGGAGATACGCAGTATTTT.